This T cell receptor (beta chain) came from a study of blood T cell repertoires in COVID-19. Study details: Samples taken during acute and convalescent COVID-19 were collected in the United States, Italy and Spain.

Sequencing used immunoSEQ multiplex PCR; TCRdb keeps in-frame clones, though not all of them. The sample has 210,000 or so clones; approximately 85% are singletons. From germline, CDR1 is SGDLS and CDR2 YYNGEE. There are 13 residues in the CDR3. V lost 5 bases and J lost 3, with 11 bases in between. Material: peripheral blood. The origin of this receptor is a woman in her seventies with active or convalescent COVID-19. The gene calls are TRBV9 and TRBJ1-1; a possible D gene is TRBD1 (5 bases). CDR3 in amino acids: CASSAIGDTEAFF. The DNA for the CDR3 is TGTGCCAGCAGTGCAATAGGGGACACTGAAGCTTTCTTT. Using reference TRBV9 and TRBJ1-1 for the parts outside the CDR3, the full variable domain is DSGVTQTPKHLITATGQRVTLRCSPRSGDLSVYWYQQSLDQGLQFLIQYYNGEERAKGNILERFSAQQFPDLHSELNLSSLELGDSALYFCASSAIGDTEAFFGQGTRLTVV.